This TCR beta chain is drawn from a study of beta chain features in type 1 diabetes. Overall study results and limits: The naive, central memory and Treg TCRB repertoires of patients appeared to be more similar to one another than those of healthy donors. The question of HLA type influencing TCRB rearrangement was one that remained unresolved here. Shortening of TCRB CDR3s, moderate but significant, appeared in all four CD4+ subsets of Type 1 diabetes patients.

There are a few counts of this clone. The antigen remains undetermined. Every bit of the isolated RNA underwent reverse transcription, so sequencing read expressed TCRB transcripts. Clones were sequenced by immunoSEQ multiplex PCR, and TCRdb holds only the in-frame ones, with some missing. The profile covers approximately 140,000 clones, with 9% appearing a single time and 0.6% to 0.9% taken by the ten largest. The germline gives CDR1 SGHRS, CDR2 YFSETQ. Trimming took off 5 bases at V and 2 bases at J, with 10 bases between the two ends. The CDR3 length is 13 residues. The chain combines TRBV5-1 with TRBJ2-5; D remains ambiguous. The sequence was obtained from a man aged 25-40 years with type 1 diabetes. The source material was central memory CD4+ T cells from blood. The CDR3 is CASSPRVQETQYF. In DNA form, the CDR3 reads TGCGCCAGCAGTCCTCGGGTTCAAGAGACCCAGTACTTC.